The 15 T cell receptor beta chains given below trace back to one sample, sequenced in a study of radiation and T cells in renal cell carcinoma. The data were produced by immunoSEQ multiplex PCR, yet TCRdb's version contains in-frame clones alone and is incomplete. Altogether 150,000 to 180,000 clones are present, roughly 87% being singletons, with the ten largest covering roughly 13%. The time point here: blood 2 weeks post-SBRT. Treatment reported: 15 Gy SBRT to primary tumor, nephrectomy 4 weeks later. Here the sequenced sample was blood, taken from a patient whose treatment included radiotherapy and nephrectomy. The receptors originated from a woman in her fifties or sixties with renal cell carcinoma.

This clone has just one count. V and J are TRBV6-5 and TRBJ1-5; 8 bases map to TRBD1. J gave up 7 bases and V 5 bases, and 10 bases lay outside the gene matches. The CDR3 consists of 15 residues. Per the germline V gene, CDR1 is MNHEY and CDR2 is SVGAGI. The CDR3 here is CASSLQDRAGQPQHF. For the CDR3, the DNA is TGTGCCAGCAGTCTCCAGGACAGGGCCGGGCAGCCCCAGCATTTT.

CDR3 sequence reads: CASSLRQGGEKLFF. CDR3 coding DNA: TGCGCCAGCAGCCTTAGGCAGGGAGGTGAAAAACTGTTTTTT. The gene calls are TRBV4-1 and TRBJ1-4, with a tentative D call TRBD1 (5 bases). The CDR3 is made up of 14 amino acids. The V gene lost 4 bases and the J gene lost 7 bases, with 13 bases spanning the gap. Germline values: CDR1 MGHRA, CDR2 YSYEKL.

In its sample, this clone was seen a few times. V is TRBV30 and J is TRBJ1-1; D is unclear. This CDR3 contains 14 residues. Trimming took 0 bases from V and 0 from J, leaving 8 bases between them. The germline gives CDR1 GTSNPN, CDR2 SVGIG (reference sequence). Here the CDR3 reads CAWSVPGMNTEAFF. The CDR3 DNA sequence: TGTGCCTGGAGTGTACCTGGGATGAACACTGAAGCTTTCTTT.

The rearrangement links TRBV25-1 to TRBJ2-2; D might be TRBD1 (6 bases). The CDR3 totals 16 residues. Germline values: CDR1 MGHDK, CDR2 SYGVNS. Trimming took 6 bases from V and 0 from J, leaving 14 bases between them. The CDR3 here is CASRRSGTTNTGELFF. The CDR3 coding sequence is TGTGCCAGCAGACGGTCCGGGACAACGAACACCGGGGAGCTGTTTTTT.

This chain links TRBV5-1 with TRBJ2-3; the D gene is possibly TRBD1 (6 bases). Looked up from germline, CDR1 is SGHRS and CDR2 is YFSETQ. V lost 4 bases, J lost 3 bases, and 15 bases lay in between. The CDR3 spans 15 residues. This CDR3 is CASSPDATGTDTQYF. In DNA form, the CDR3 reads TGCGCCAGCAGCCCCGACGCCACAGGGACAGATACGCAGTATTTT.

This chain uses TRBV5-4 with TRBJ2-1; 11 nucleotides line up with TRBD1. The V and J ends lost 4 bases and 6 bases, in that order; junction bases with no gene match: 6. CDR1 and CDR2 (germline): SGHNT, YYREEE (reference sequence). The CDR3 is 15 residues long. CDR3 protein: CASSNRDRGSNEQFF. The CDR3 DNA reads TGTGCCAGCAGCAACCGGGACAGGGGGTCCAATGAGCAGTTCTTC.

Concerning this clone itself: At one of its ends the junction is not consistent with the germline gene, which may arise from a read error. The CDR3: CASSSLGGVTDRQYF. The CDR3 DNA follows: TGTGCCAGCAGCTCGTTGGGCGGTGTCACAGATAGGCAGTATTTT. This chain links TRBV5-4 with TRBJ2-3; D remains ambiguous. The length of the CDR3 is 15 residues. Looked up from germline, CDR1 is SGHNT and CDR2 is YYREEE (reference sequence).

The V and J genes are TRBV13 and TRBJ2-5; possibly TRBD1 for D (6 bases). The V gene lost 4 bases and the J gene lost 2 bases, with 17 bases spanning the gap. Looked up from germline, CDR1 is PRHDT and CDR2 is FYEKMQ (reference sequence). This CDR3 comprises 16 residues. CDR3 DNA sequence: TGTGCCAGCAGCTCTAGACAGGCTATGGGTCAAGAGACCCAGTACTTC. It encodes CASSSRQAMGQETQYF.

The chain employs TRBV5-1 and TRBJ2-5; D might be TRBD2 (7 bases). CDR3 length: 15 residues. V lost 1 base to trimming and J lost 5 bases, with 15 bases between them. Germline V gives CDR1 SGHRS, CDR2 YFSETQ. CDR3 coding DNA: TGCGCCAGCAGCTTGAACGGGGGGCACCGGGAGACCCAGTACTTC. Its translation: CASSLNGGHRETQYF.

This chain connects TRBV5-1 to TRBJ1-4, with 9 positions matching TRBD1. With V trimmed by 4 bases and J by 7 bases, 8 bases remained unmatched. The CDR3 sequence is 15 residues long. CDR1 SGHRS and CDR2 YFSETQ come from the germline V gene. Written as DNA, the CDR3 is TGCGCCAGCAGCGACGTACAGGGGGCGGGTGAAAAACTGTTTTTT. Translating it yields CASSDVQGAGEKLFF.

This CDR3 is CATSREGSPYTDTQYF. In nucleotides, the CDR3 is TGTGCCACCAGCAGAGAGGGGTCTCCTTACACAGATACGCAGTATTTT. The chain combines TRBV15 with TRBJ2-3; the D is unclear. The CDR3 loop spans 16 amino acids. V was clipped by 0 bases and J by 2 bases, with 12 bases between them. Germline V gene sequence: CDR1 LNHNV, CDR2 YYDKDF (reference sequence).

The chain recombines TRBV7-2 with TRBJ1-1, with D possibly TRBD1 on 5 matching bases. The V gene lost 7 bases and the J gene lost 3 bases, with 15 bases spanning the gap. Germline values: CDR1 SGHTA, CDR2 FQGNSA. CDR3 length: 14 amino acids. CDR3 sequence (DNA): TGTGCCAGCATCCGGGGGAGAATTTACACTGAAGCTTTCTTT. It yields the protein CASIRGRIYTEAFF.

The rearrangement joins TRBV7-2 to TRBJ1-2; D unclear. V was trimmed by 2 bases and J by 5 bases, leaving 6 bases between them. The CDR3 contains 12 residues. CDR1 and CDR2 (germline): SGHTA, FQGNSA. CDR3 in DNA: TGTGCCAGCAGCTTATCCATTTATGGCTACACCTTC. It is translated as CASSLSIYGYTF.

The chain has TRBV25-1 and TRBJ2-7; D uncertain. The CDR3 is 14 amino acids. Germline V gene lookup returns CDR1 MGHDK and CDR2 SYGVNS. V lost 3 bases and J lost 2, with 11 bases in between. The CDR3 spells CASSEGLPPYEQYF. Written as DNA, the CDR3 is TGTGCCAGCAGTGAGGGTCTACCCCCCTACGAGCAGTACTTC.

The chain uses TRBV7-9 and TRBJ2-5; D unresolved. Deletions cut 2 bases from V and 5 bases from J, with 9 bases between. Per germline, CDR1 SEHNR and CDR2 FQNEAQ (reference sequence). This CDR3 region has 13 residues. This CDR3 reads CASSLSYWETQYF. As DNA, the CDR3 is TGTGCCAGCAGCTTAAGCTACTGGGAGACCCAGTACTTC.